This T cell receptor (beta chain) was captured by sequencing in a study of OX40 agonist ivuxolimab in advanced cancers. The study's findings and limits: The expanded peripheral T cells' antigen specificity was not determined.

With 8 bases removed from V and 6 bases from J, the gap between germline ends came to 13 bases. The CDR3 spans 13 residues. Germline CDR1 reads SGHTA; CDR2 reads FQGTGA. TCRdb's table, derived via immunoSEQ multiplex PCR, lists solely in-frame clones and lacks some. The data contain some 70,000 clones, roughly nine tenths of them singletons. Worth noting for this clone: What it recognizes is unknown.

The chain carries TRBV7-3 and TRBJ2-2, with no clear D. The sequences come from CD4+ or CD8+ T cells sorted from blood, collected in a trial of the OX40 agonist ivuxolimab. The receptor was isolated from an adult with an advanced solid tumor such as melanoma, head and neck, liver or kidney cancer. The CDR3, as DNA: TGTGCCAGCGGGAACCGGATGGCCGGGGAGCTGTTTTTT. This codes for CASGNRMAGELFF. The full variable domain, rest sourced from reference TRBV7-3 and TRBJ2-2, is GAGVSQTPSNKVTEKGKYVELRCDPISGHTALYWYRQSLGQGPEFLIYFQGTGAADDSGLPNDRFFAVRPEGSVSTLKIQRTERGDSAVYLCASGNRMAGELFFGEGSRLTVL.